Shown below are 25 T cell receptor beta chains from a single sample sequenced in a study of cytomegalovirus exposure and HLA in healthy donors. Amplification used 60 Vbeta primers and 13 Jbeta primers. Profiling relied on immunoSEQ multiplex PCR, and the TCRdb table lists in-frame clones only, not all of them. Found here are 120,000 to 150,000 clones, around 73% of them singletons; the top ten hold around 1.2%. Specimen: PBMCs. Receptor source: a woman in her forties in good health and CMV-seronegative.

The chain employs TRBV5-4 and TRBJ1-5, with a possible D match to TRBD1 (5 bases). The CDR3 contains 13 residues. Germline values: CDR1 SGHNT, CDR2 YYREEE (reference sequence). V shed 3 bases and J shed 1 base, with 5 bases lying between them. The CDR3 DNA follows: TGTGCCAGCAGCTCAGGGAGCAATCAGCCCCAGCATTTT. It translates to CASSSGSNQPQHF.

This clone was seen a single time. The CDR3 loop reads CASNPRGNQPQHF. CDR3 bases: TGTGCCAGCAACCCCAGGGGCAATCAGCCCCAGCATTTT. The chain is built from TRBV28 and TRBJ1-5; D may be TRBD1 (5 bases). The CDR3 runs 13 residues. Germline-derived CDR1 and CDR2 are MDHEN and SYDVKM. V lost 7 bases and J 2 bases, leaving 9 bases between the germline ends. The full variable domain, rest sourced from reference TRBV28 and TRBJ1-5, is DVKVTQSSRYLVKRTGEKVFLECVQDMDHENMFWYRQDPGLGLRLIYFSYDVKMKEKGDIPEGYSVSREKKERFSLILESASTNQTSMYLCASNPRGNQPQHFGDGTRLSIL.

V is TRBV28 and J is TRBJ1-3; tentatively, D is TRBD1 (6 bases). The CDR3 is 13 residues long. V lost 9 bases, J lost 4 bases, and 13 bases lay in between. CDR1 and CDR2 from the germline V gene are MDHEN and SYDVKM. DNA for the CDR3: TGTGCCAGTAACACAGGGTTAGGAAACACCATATATTTT. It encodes CASNTGLGNTIYF.

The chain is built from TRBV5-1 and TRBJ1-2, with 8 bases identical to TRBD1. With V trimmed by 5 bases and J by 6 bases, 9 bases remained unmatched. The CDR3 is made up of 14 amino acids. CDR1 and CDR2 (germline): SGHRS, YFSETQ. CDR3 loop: CASSLGQGLHGYTF. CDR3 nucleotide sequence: TGCGCCAGCAGTCTAGGACAGGGACTGCATGGCTACACCTTC.

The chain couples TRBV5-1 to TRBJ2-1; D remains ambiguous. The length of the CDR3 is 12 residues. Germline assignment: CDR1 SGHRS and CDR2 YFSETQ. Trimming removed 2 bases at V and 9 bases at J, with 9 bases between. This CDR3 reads CASSLDMSEQFF. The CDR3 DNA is TGCGCCAGCAGCTTAGATATGAGTGAGCAGTTCTTC.

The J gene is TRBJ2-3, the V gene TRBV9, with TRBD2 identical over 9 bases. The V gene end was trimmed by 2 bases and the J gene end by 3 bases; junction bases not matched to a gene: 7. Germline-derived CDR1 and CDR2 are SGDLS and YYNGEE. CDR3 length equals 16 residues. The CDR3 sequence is CASSVSAGGMTDTQYF. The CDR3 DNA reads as TGTGCCAGCAGCGTGTCAGCGGGGGGTATGACAGATACGCAGTATTTT.

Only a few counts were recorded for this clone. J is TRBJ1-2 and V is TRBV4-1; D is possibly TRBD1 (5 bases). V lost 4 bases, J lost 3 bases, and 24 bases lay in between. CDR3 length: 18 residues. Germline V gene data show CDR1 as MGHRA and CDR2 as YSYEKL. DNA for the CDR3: TGCGCCAGCAGCCCCCGGGGTCCGGAGGGACGGGGGGACTATGGCTACACCTTC. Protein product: CASSPRGPEGRGDYGYTF.

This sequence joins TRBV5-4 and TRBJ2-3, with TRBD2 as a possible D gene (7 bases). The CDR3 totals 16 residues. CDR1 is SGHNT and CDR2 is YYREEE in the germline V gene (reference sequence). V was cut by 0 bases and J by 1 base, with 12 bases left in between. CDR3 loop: CASSLAGGGGTDTQYF. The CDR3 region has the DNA TGTGCCAGCAGCTTGGCTGGCGGGGGCGGCACAGATACGCAGTATTTT.

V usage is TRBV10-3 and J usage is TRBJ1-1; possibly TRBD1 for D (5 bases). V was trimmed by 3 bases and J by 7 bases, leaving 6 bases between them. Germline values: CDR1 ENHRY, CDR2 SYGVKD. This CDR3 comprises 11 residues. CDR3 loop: CAISDDSEAFF. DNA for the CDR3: TGTGCCATCAGTGACGACAGTGAAGCTTTCTTT.

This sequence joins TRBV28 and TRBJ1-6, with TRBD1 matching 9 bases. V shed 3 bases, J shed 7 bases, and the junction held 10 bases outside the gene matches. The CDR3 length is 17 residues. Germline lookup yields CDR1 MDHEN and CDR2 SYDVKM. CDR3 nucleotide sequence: TGTGCCAGCAGTTTTTCCCGGGCTGGGACAGGGAATTCACCCCTCCACTTT. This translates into CASSFSRAGTGNSPLHF.

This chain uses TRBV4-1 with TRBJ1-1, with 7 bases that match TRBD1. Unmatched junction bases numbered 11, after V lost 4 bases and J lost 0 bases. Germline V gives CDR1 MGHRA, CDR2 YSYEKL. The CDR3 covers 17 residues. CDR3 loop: CASSLISGGTLNTEAFF. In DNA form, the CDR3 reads TGCGCCAGCAGCCTAATTTCAGGGGGGACCTTGAACACTGAAGCTTTCTTT.

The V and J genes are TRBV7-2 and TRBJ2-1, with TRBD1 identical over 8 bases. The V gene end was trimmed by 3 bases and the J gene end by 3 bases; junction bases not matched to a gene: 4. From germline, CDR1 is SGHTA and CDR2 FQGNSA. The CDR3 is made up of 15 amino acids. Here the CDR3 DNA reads TGTGCCAGCAGCTTGGGACAGGCTTTCTACAATGAGCAGTTCTTC. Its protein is CASSLGQAFYNEQFF.

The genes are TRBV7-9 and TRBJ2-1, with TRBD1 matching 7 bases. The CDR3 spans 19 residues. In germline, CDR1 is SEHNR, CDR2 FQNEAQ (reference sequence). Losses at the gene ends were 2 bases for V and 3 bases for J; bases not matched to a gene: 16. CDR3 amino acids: CASSLSDRVPTKVYNEQFF. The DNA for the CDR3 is TGTGCCAGCAGCTTATCAGACAGGGTCCCTACTAAGGTCTACAATGAGCAGTTCTTC.

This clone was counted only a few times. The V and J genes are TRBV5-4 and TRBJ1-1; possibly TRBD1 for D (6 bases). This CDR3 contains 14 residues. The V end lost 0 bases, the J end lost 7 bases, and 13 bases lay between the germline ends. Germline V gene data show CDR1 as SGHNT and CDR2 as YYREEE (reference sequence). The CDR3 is CASSLGQDPLEAFF. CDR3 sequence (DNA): TGTGCCAGCAGCTTGGGACAGGACCCTCTTGAAGCTTTCTTT.

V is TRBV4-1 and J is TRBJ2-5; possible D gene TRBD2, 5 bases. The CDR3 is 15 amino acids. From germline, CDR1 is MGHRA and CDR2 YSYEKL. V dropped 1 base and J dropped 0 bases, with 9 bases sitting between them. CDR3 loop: CASSQVERYQETQYF. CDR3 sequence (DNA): TGCGCCAGCAGCCAAGTAGAGCGGTACCAAGAGACCCAGTACTTC.

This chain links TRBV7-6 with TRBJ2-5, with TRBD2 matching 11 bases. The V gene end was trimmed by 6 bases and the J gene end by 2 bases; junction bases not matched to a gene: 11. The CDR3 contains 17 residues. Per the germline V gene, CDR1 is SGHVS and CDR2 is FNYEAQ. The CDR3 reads CASSLFRGTSGQETQYF. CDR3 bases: TGTGCCAGCAGTTTGTTTAGGGGGACTAGCGGACAAGAGACCCAGTACTTC.

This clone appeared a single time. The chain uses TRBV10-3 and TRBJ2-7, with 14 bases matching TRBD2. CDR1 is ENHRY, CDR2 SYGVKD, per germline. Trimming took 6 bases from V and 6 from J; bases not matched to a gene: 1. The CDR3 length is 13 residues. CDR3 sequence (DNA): TGTGCCATCAGGGGGACTAGCGGGGGCGAGCAGTACTTC. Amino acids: CAIRGTSGGEQYF.

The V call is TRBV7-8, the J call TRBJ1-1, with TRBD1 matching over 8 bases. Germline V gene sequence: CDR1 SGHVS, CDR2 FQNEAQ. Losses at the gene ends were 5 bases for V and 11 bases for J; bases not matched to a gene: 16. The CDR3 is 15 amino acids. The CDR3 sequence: CASSPVRTGIFRAFF. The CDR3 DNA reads TGTGCCAGCAGCCCGGTTAGGACAGGGATTTTTAGGGCTTTCTTT.

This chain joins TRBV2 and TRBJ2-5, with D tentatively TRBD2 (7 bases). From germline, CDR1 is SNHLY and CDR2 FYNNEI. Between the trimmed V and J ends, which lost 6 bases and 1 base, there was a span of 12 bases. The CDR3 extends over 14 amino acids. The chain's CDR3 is CASRRGGSQETQYF. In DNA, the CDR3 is TGTGCCAGCAGGAGGGGGGGAAGCCAAGAGACCCAGTACTTC.

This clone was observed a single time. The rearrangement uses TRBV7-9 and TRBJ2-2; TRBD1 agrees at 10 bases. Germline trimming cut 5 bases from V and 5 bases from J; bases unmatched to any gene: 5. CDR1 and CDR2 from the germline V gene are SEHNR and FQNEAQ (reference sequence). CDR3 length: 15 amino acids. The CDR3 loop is CASSPRTGGTGELFF. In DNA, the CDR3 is TGTGCCAGCAGCCCGAGGACAGGGGGAACCGGGGAGCTGTTTTTT.

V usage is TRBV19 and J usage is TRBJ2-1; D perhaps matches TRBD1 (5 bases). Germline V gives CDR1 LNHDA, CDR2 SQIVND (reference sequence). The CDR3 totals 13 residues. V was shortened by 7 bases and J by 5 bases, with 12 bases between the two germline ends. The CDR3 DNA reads TGTGCCAGTAATTCCGAAGGGGACAATGAGCAGTTCTTC. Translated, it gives CASNSEGDNEQFF. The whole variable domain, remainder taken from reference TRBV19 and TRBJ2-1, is DGGITQSPKYLFRKEGQNVTLSCEQNLNHDAMYWYRQDPGQGLRLIYYSQIVNDFQKGDIAEGYSVSREKKESFPLTVTSAQKNPTAFYLCASNSEGDNEQFFGPGTRLTVL.

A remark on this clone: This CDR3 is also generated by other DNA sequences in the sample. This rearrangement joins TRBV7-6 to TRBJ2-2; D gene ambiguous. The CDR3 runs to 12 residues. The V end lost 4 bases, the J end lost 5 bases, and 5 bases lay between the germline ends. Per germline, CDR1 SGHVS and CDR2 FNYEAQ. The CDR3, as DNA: TGTGCCAGCAGCTCTCTTACCGGGGAGCTGTTTTTT. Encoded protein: CASSSLTGELFF. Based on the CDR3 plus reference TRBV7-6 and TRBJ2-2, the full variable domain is GAGVSQSPRYKVTKRGQDVALRCDPISGHVSLYWYRQALGQGPEFLTYFNYEAQQDKSGLPNDRFSAERPEGSISTLTIQRTEQRDSAMYRCASSSLTGELFFGEGSRLTVL.

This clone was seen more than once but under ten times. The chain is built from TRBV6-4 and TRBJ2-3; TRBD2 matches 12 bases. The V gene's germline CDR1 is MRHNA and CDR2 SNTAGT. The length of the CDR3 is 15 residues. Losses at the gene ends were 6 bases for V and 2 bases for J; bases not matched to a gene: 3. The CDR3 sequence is CASSASGGATDTQYF. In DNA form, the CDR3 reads TGTGCCAGCAGCGCTAGCGGGGGGGCCACAGATACGCAGTATTTT.

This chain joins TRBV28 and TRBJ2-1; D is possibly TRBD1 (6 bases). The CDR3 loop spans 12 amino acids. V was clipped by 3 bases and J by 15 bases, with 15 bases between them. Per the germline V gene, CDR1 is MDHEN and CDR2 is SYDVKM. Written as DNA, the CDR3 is TGTGCCAGCAGTTTCACAACAGGGATTGCGTTCTTC. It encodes CASSFTTGIAFF.

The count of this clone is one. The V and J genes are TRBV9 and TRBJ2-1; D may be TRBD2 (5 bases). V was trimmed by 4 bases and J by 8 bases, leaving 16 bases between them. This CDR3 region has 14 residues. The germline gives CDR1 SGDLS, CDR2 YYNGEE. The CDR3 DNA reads TGTGCCAGCAGCATTCTAGGACTTTCCGATGAGCAGTTCTTC. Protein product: CASSILGLSDEQFF.